The next 24 T cell receptor beta chains were all read from a single sample in a study of shared clonotypes between healthy human individuals. The assay was immunoSEQ multiplex PCR, and TCRdb's table has in-frame clones only and misses some. The profile shows under 350,000 clones, roughly 87% of them singletons. Material for sequencing was memory CD8+ T cells sorted from blood. Sample subset: CD45RO+ cells pooled with CCR7-negative TemRA cells. All receptors come from a man aged 18 to 35 in good health.

The rearrangement uses TRBV4-3 and TRBJ2-1; 7 bases line up with TRBD1. CDR1 is LGHNA, CDR2 YSLEER, per germline. V was pared by 2 bases and J by 8 bases, with 9 bases of the junction left unmatched. The CDR3 is made up of 15 amino acids. CDR3 coding DNA: TGCGCCAGCAGCCAACTAACTTACAGGGGCGATGAGCAGTTCTTC. It translates to CASSQLTYRGDEQFF.

This clone was seen just once. Germline and junction disagree at one end, which may indicate a read error. The identical CDR3 is also encoded by other nucleotide sequences in the sample. V and J are TRBV7-9 and TRBJ2-1; D possibly corresponds to TRBD2 (6 bases). Germline CDR1 and CDR2: SEHNR and FQNEAQ (reference sequence). The CDR3 is 15 amino acids. For the CDR3, the DNA is TGTGCCAGCAGTTTAGCGGCATCCTCCTACAATGAGCAGTTCTTC. Translation: CASSLAASSYNEQFF.

The chain couples TRBV4-1 to TRBJ2-3; D possibly corresponds to TRBD2 (5 bases). Germline V gene sequence: CDR1 MGHRA, CDR2 YSYEKL. Between the trimmed V and J ends, which lost 0 bases and 7 bases, there was a span of 14 bases. The CDR3 consists of 15 residues. In DNA, the CDR3 is TGCGCCAGCAGCCAAGAGGAGGAAACGGGGTATACGCAGTATTTT. Amino acid sequence: CASSQEEETGYTQYF.

The gene calls are TRBV4-3 and TRBJ2-7, with 8 bases matching TRBD1. Germline-derived CDR1 and CDR2 are LGHNA and YSLEER. CDR3 length equals 14 residues. V trimming: 3 bases; J trimming: 4 bases; junction bases outside the gene matches: 5. The CDR3 spells CASSQFTGGYEQYF. The CDR3 nucleotides are TGCGCCAGCAGCCAGTTCACAGGGGGATACGAGCAGTACTTC.

The V and J genes are TRBV5-8 and TRBJ2-7; D is ambiguous. The CDR3 totals 13 residues. V lost 4 bases, J lost 2 bases, and 10 bases lay in between. The germline V gene encodes CDR1 SGHTS and CDR2 YDEGEE. CDR3 residues: CASSGRSTYEQYF. As DNA, the CDR3 is TGTGCCAGCAGCGGCAGGTCGACCTACGAGCAGTACTTC. Full variable domain (outside the CDR3, taken from reference TRBV5-8 and TRBJ2-7): EAGVTQSPTHLIKTRGQQATLRCSPISGHTSVYWYQQALGLGLQFLLWYDEGEERNRGNFPPRFSGRQFPNYSSELNVNALELEDSALYLCASSGRSTYEQYFGPGTRLTVT.

This clone was seen a handful of times. The chain is built from TRBV7-9 and TRBJ2-7, with 8 nucleotides matching TRBD1. Trimming took 4 bases from V and 0 from J; bases not matched to a gene: 8. Looked up from germline, CDR1 is SEHNR and CDR2 is FQNEAQ (reference sequence). CDR3 size: 16 residues. The CDR3 sequence: CASSSGTGGGSYEQYF. CDR3 sequence (DNA): TGTGCCAGCAGCTCCGGAACAGGGGGAGGCTCCTACGAGCAGTACTTC. Together with reference TRBV7-9 and TRBJ2-7, the CDR3 gives the full variable domain: DTGVSQNPRHKITKRGQNVTFRCDPISEHNRLYWYRQTLGQGPEFLTYFQNEAQLEKSRLLSDRFSAERPKGSFSTLEIQRTEQGDSAMYLCASSSGTGGGSYEQYFGPGTRLTVT.

This clone was seen only a few times. The rearrangement links TRBV4-1 to TRBJ2-7; TRBD1 might be the D (6 bases). The CDR3 is 16 residues long. Trimming cost V 0 bases and J 3 bases, with 15 bases left between them. Germline-derived CDR1 and CDR2 are MGHRA and YSYEKL. CDR3 coding DNA: TGCGCCAGCAGCCAAGATACTGGTGAAGGGGGCTACGAGCAGTACTTC. It is translated as CASSQDTGEGGYEQYF.

About this clone itself: A much larger clonotype is one base distant, so this may be a read error. The chain combines TRBV6-5 with TRBJ1-1; 9 bases are a match to TRBD1. This CDR3 has 14 amino acids. Germline V gene lookup returns CDR1 MNHEY and CDR2 SVGAGI. J gave up 1 base and V 6 bases, and 3 bases lay outside the gene matches. The CDR3 nucleotides read TGTGCCAGCAGCTGGGGACAGGGGAACACTGAAGCTTTCTTT. Translating gives CASSWGQGNTEAFF.

The chain combines TRBV30 with TRBJ2-2; no clear D gene. The V gene's germline CDR1 is GTSNPN and CDR2 SVGIG (reference sequence). V lost 2 bases, J lost 8 bases, and 9 bases lay in between. The CDR3 is made up of 12 amino acids. CDR3 amino acids: CAWSRAVGELFF. Written as DNA, the CDR3 is TGTGCCTGGAGTCGGGCGGTGGGGGAGCTGTTTTTT.

The chain's CDR3 is CASSLWASGSEYNEQFF. CDR3 in DNA: TGTGCCAGCAGCTTGTGGGCTAGCGGGAGTGAGTACAATGAGCAGTTCTTC. V and J are TRBV5-6 and TRBJ2-1, with 10 bases fitting TRBD2. V dropped 1 base and J dropped 4; count of bases not matched to a gene: 8. This CDR3 spans 17 amino acids. Germline V gene data show CDR1 as SGHDT and CDR2 as YYEEEE.

The chain combines TRBV6-5 with TRBJ1-2; no clear D. With 0 bases removed from V and 3 bases from J, the gap between germline ends came to 11 bases. The CDR3 is 15 residues long. Germline V gene data show CDR1 as MNHEY and CDR2 as SVGAGI. The CDR3 loop reads CASSYSRSADYGYTF. The CDR3 DNA follows: TGTGCCAGCAGTTACTCACGCTCCGCGGACTATGGCTACACCTTC.

V usage is TRBV28 and J usage is TRBJ1-1; D might be TRBD1 (5 bases). The CDR3 is made up of 15 amino acids. Trimming shortened V by 3 bases and J by 0 bases, and 11 bases separated the two germline ends. Germline CDR1 MDHEN, CDR2 SYDVKM. The CDR3 coding sequence is TGTGCCAGCAGTTTTATTCCAGGGCTGAACACTGAAGCTTTCTTT. Encoded protein: CASSFIPGLNTEAFF.

The chain is built from TRBV29-1 and TRBJ1-1, with D possibly being TRBD1 (5 bases). V was pared by 5 bases and J by 4 bases, with 11 bases between. The CDR3 runs 12 residues. Germline loops: CDR1 SQVTM, CDR2 ANQGSEA. The CDR3 is CSVFGGITEAFF. DNA for the CDR3: TGCAGCGTTTTTGGGGGTATCACTGAAGCTTTCTTT. Complete variable domain (other parts from reference TRBV29-1 and TRBJ1-1): SAVISQKPSRDICQRGTSLTIQCQVDSQVTMMFWYRQQPGQSLTLIATANQGSEATYESGFVIDKFPISRPNLTFSTLTVSNMSPEDSSIYLCSVFGGITEAFFGQGTRLTVV.

The rearrangement links TRBV7-9 to TRBJ2-1; 13 nucleotides match TRBD2. The CDR3 runs 15 residues. The J segment lost 8 bases and the V segment lost 5 bases, leaving 6 bases of the junction unmatched. Looked up from germline, CDR1 is SEHNR and CDR2 is FQNEAQ (reference sequence). The CDR3 DNA follows: TGTGCCAGCAGCCCGGGGACTAGCGGGGCTTATGAGCAGTTCTTC. Amino acids: CASSPGTSGAYEQFF. Using reference TRBV7-9 and TRBJ2-1 for the parts outside the CDR3, the full variable domain is DTGVSQNPRHKITKRGQNVTFRCDPISEHNRLYWYRQTLGQGPEFLTYFQNEAQLEKSRLLSDRFSAERPKGSFSTLEIQRTEQGDSAMYLCASSPGTSGAYEQFFGPGTRLTVL.

The chain uses TRBV4-3 and TRBJ2-7; D tentatively reads TRBD1 or TRBD2 (5 bases each). This CDR3 region has 17 residues. The V gene's germline CDR1 is LGHNA and CDR2 YSLEER. Deletions cut 0 bases from V and 2 bases from J, with 17 bases between. The CDR3 here is CASSQDAFGTVTYEQYF. The CDR3 nucleotides read TGCGCCAGCAGCCAAGATGCTTTCGGGACCGTAACCTACGAGCAGTACTTC.

Remarks on this clone: A read error is the likely source, as a far larger clone sits one nucleotide away. This specimen includes other DNA sequences encoding the same CDR3. The rearrangement uses TRBV5-4 and TRBJ1-2; TRBD1 agrees at 7 bases. There are 14 residues in the CDR3. Per the germline V gene, CDR1 is SGHNT and CDR2 is YYREEE (reference sequence). With 0 bases clipped from V and 4 bases from J, the junction kept 3 bases outside the gene matches. Written as DNA, the CDR3 is TGTGCCAGCAGCTTGGTAAGGGGGCTCTATGGCTACACCTTC. Translation gives CASSLVRGLYGYTF.

V is TRBV30 and J is TRBJ2-7; a possible D gene is TRBD2 (6 bases). The V end lost 5 bases, the J end lost 7 bases, and 15 bases lay between the germline ends. The germline V gene has CDR1 GTSNPN and CDR2 SVGIG (reference sequence). The CDR3 sequence is 12 residues long. CDR3 residues: CAWAPGSTEQYF. CDR3 bases: TGTGCCTGGGCCCCCGGGAGCACAGAGCAGTACTTC.

The chain employs TRBV10-3 and TRBJ2-7; 9 bases line up with TRBD2. This CDR3 comprises 19 residues. Germline values: CDR1 ENHRY, CDR2 SYGVKD. The V gene end was trimmed by 2 bases and the J gene end by 4 bases; junction bases not matched to a gene: 18. In nucleotides, the CDR3 is TGTGCCATCAGTGAGGCGATCGTCCTTGGGGGCGGGAGGGCATACGAGCAGTACTTC. This translates into CAISEAIVLGGGRAYEQYF.

The chain is built from TRBV5-1 and TRBJ2-2, with a tentative D call TRBD2 (5 bases). Trimming stripped 0 bases from V and 3 bases from J, with 6 bases between. This CDR3 spans 14 amino acids. Per the germline V gene, CDR1 is SGHRS and CDR2 is YFSETQ. The CDR3 protein is CASSLDGDTGELFF. CDR3 nucleotide sequence: TGCGCCAGCAGCTTGGACGGGGACACCGGGGAGCTGTTTTTT.

The chain joins TRBV4-1 to TRBJ2-7, with D hard to call. V was pared by 0 bases and J by 0 bases, with 9 bases between. The CDR3 is 15 residues long. CDR1 MGHRA and CDR2 YSYEKL come from the germline V gene. The CDR3: CASSQDLQSSYEQYF. As DNA, the CDR3 is TGCGCCAGCAGCCAAGATTTACAGTCCTCCTACGAGCAGTACTTC.

The chain uses TRBV13 and TRBJ2-7; the D is unclear. Germline CDR1 and CDR2: PRHDT and FYEKMQ (reference sequence). The CDR3 length is 12 residues. The germline V and J ends were trimmed by 3 bases and 1 base, with 4 bases remaining between them. As DNA, the CDR3 is TGTGCCAGCAGCTTGCGTTCCTACGAGCAGTACTTC. This codes for CASSLRSYEQYF.

The J gene is TRBJ2-1, the V gene TRBV4-1; 12 positions agree with TRBD2. The J segment lost 1 base and the V segment lost 5 bases, leaving 9 bases of the junction unmatched. The germline CDR1 and CDR2 sequences are MGHRA and YSYEKL. CDR3 size: 18 residues. The CDR3 DNA is TGCGCCAGCAGCTTAATATCGACTAGCGGGGGTTCCTACAATGAGCAGTTCTTC. Protein product: CASSLISTSGGSYNEQFF.

This clone was observed a single time. V and J are TRBV7-9 and TRBJ1-2; 11 bases are shared with TRBD1. Germline-derived CDR1 and CDR2 are SEHNR and FQNEAQ (reference sequence). This CDR3 comprises 16 residues. Unmatched junction bases numbered 13, after V lost 5 bases and J lost 8 bases. The CDR3 region has the DNA TGTGCCAGCAGCCGGACAGGGGGCTCCGTTAGAAGGGGCTACACCTTC. It codes for CASSRTGGSVRRGYTF.

This clone has just one count. The chain employs TRBV25-1 and TRBJ1-2; possibly TRBD1 for D (5 bases). V lost 6 bases to trimming and J lost 8 bases, with 10 bases between them. The V gene's germline CDR1 is MGHDK and CDR2 SYGVNS. The CDR3 sequence is 11 residues long. The CDR3 here is CASRGGGGYTF. In DNA form, the CDR3 reads TGTGCCAGCAGAGGTGGGGGGGGCTACACCTTC.